This entry lists 8 T cell receptor beta chains sequenced from one sample in a study of T cells in Graves' hyperthyroidism and ophthalmopathy. What was amplified from RNA transcripts were TCR beta CDR3 regions. The HTBI primer set served for first-round RT-PCR of the TCR CDR3. TCRdb fed the multiplex PCR reads into MiXCR, producing one record per CDR3 protein. The sample includes 700,000 or so distinct CDR3 sequences, about a sixth of them seen just once. Sequences were obtained from blood. The receptor set was obtained from a young man with Graves' hyperthyroidism.

The rearrangement links TRBV30 to TRBJ1-4; a weak D match, TRBD1 (6 bases). The CDR3 is made up of 12 amino acids. The germline CDR1 and CDR2 sequences are GTSNPN and SVGIG (reference sequence). The V gene lost 0 bases and the J gene lost 9 bases, with 8 bases spanning the gap. CDR3 in DNA: TGTGCCTGGAGTGTACGGGGGCAAAAACTGTTTTTT. As protein: CAWSVRGQKLFF.

The V gene is TRBV29-1, the J gene TRBJ2-1, with TRBD2 identical over 8 bases. Unmatched junction bases numbered 13, after V lost 4 bases and J lost 8 bases. This CDR3 has 15 amino acids. Germline loops: CDR1 SQVTM, CDR2 ANQGSEA. DNA of the CDR3: TGCAGCGTTGCAGGTGGCCTAGCGGGTTGGGATGAGCAGTTCTTC. Translating gives CSVAGGLAGWDEQFF.

This clonotype showed up just a few times. The J gene is TRBJ1-1, the V gene TRBV19, with D unresolved. The CDR3 covers 13 residues. Germline V gene data show CDR1 as LNHDA and CDR2 as SQIVND (reference sequence). The V end lost 1 base, the J end lost 7 bases, and 10 bases lay between the germline ends. The CDR3 is CASSIAGVGEAFF. CDR3 DNA: TGTGCCAGTAGTATAGCCGGTGTCGGTGAAGCTTTCTTT.

Worth noting for this clonotype: This sequence may be a read error, since a much larger clone differs from it by one base. This chain's CDR3 is CASSLKARGPGGELFF. As DNA, the CDR3 is TGTGCCAGCAGTTTGAAGGCGCGAGGGCCCGGCGGGGAGCTGTTTTTT. The chain has TRBV12-3 or TRBV12-4 and TRBJ2-2; D might be TRBD2 (5 bases). With 3 bases removed from V and 7 bases from J, the gap between germline ends came to 18 bases. CDR3 length: 16 amino acids.

The V and J genes are TRBV12-3 or TRBV12-4 and TRBJ2-7; 7 bases match TRBD1. The CDR3 runs 14 residues. The V and J ends lost 6 bases and 0 bases, in that order; junction bases with no gene match: 5. The CDR3 protein is CASRGTAPSYEQYF. CDR3 nucleotides: TGTGCCAGCAGAGGGACAGCCCCCTCCTACGAGCAGTACTTC.

The chain couples TRBV15 to TRBJ1-1, with unresolved D. This CDR3 has 13 amino acids. Germline-derived CDR1 and CDR2 are LNHNV and YYDKDF (reference sequence). V lost 0 bases to trimming and J lost 4 bases, with 6 bases between them. CDR3 nucleotide sequence: TGTGCCACCAGCAGAGATCGGGGCACTGAAGCTTTCTTT. Translated: CATSRDRGTEAFF. The full variable domain, its missing parts supplied by reference TRBV15 and TRBJ1-1, is DAMVIQNPRYQVTQFGKPVTLSCSQTLNHNVMYWYQQKSSQAPKLLFHYYDKDFNNEADTPDNFQSRRPNTSFCFLDIRSPGLGDTAMYLCATSRDRGTEAFFGQGTRLTVV.

The chain has TRBV20-1 and TRBJ1-2; TRBD1 agrees at 10 bases. V lost 6 bases, J lost 4 bases, and 8 bases stayed unmatched. CDR1 and CDR2 from the germline V gene are DFQATT and SNEGSKA (reference sequence). The CDR3 has 14 amino acids. CDR3 sequence (DNA): TGCAGTGCCCGAGGGACAGGGGCAATCTATGGCTACACCTTC. The encoded protein is CSARGTGAIYGYTF.

With regard to this clonotype: A much more abundant neighbour one base away suggests this may be a read error. The rearrangement joins TRBV7-8 to TRBJ1-4; D possibly corresponds to TRBD1 (5 bases). The CDR3 is 13 residues long. Germline CDR1 is SGHVS and CDR2 is FQNEAQ. For the CDR3, the DNA is TGTGCCAGCAGGTGGCAGGGAGGGGAAAAACTGGTTTTT. This translates into CASRWQGGEKLVF. Full variable domain (missing parts from reference TRBV7-8 and TRBJ1-4): GAGVSQSPRYKVAKRGQDVALRCDPISGHVSLFWYQQALGQGPEFLTYFQNEAQLDKSGLPSDRFFAERPEGSVSTLKIQRTQQEDSAVYLCASRWQGGEKLVFGSGTQLSVL.